Listed below are T cell receptor beta chains from one sample, sequenced in a study of human versus mouse CDR3 diversity and MHC coevolution. The table came from immunoSEQ multiplex PCR; TCRdb's copy has only in-frame clones and leaves some out. This table has about 77,000 clones, under 95% appearing once. Sequencing used naive CD4+ T cells from blood. Receptors were obtained from a person aged 30 to 70 in good health. Each CDR3 is given with its conserved first and last residue. A D gene is named only where the DNA matches it firmly. The size of a clone is reported for some rows only, either as once, few or many, or as a class for expanded clones.

-	-	TRBJ2-7	TRBV15	CATSRDQGDEQYF	TGTGCCACCAGCAGAGATCAAGGAGACGAGCAGTACTTC
TRBD1	few	TRBJ1-1	TRBV5-1	CASSWDRVNTEAFF	TGCGCCAGCAGCTGGGACAGGGTGAACACTGAAGCTTTCTTT
-	-	TRBJ1-1	TRBV4-2	CASSQDLWQGLSSVFF	TGTGCCAGCAGCCAAGATCTGTGGCAGGGGTTAAGTTCTGTTTTCTTT
TRBD1	-	TRBJ1-1	TRBV7-9	CASSLAPGQGAFF	TGTGCCAGCAGCTTAGCCCCCGGACAGGGAGCTTTCTTT
TRBD1	-	TRBJ2-7	TRBV7-9	CASSLGDRGLDEQYF	TGTGCCAGCAGCTTGGGAGACAGGGGGCTTGACGAGCAGTACTTC
-	-	TRBJ1-1	TRBV5-1	CASSSGLSVDTEAFF	TGCGCCAGCAGTTCTGGACTCAGTGTGGACACTGAAGCTTTCTTT
-	-	TRBJ1-1	TRBV19	CASSIGRGGTEAFF	TGTGCCAGTAGTATAGGCCGGGGGGGAACTGAAGCTTTCTTT
TRBD1	-	TRBJ2-2	TRBV19	CASSLDRGANTGELFF	TGTGCCAGTAGTCTCGACAGGGGGGCGAACACCGGGGAGCTGTTTTTT
-	once	TRBJ1-1	TRBV18	CASSNARTGNTEAFF	TGTGCCAGCTCAAACGCGCGCACAGGGAACACTGAAGCTTTCTTT
-	-	TRBJ1-4	TRBV28	CASKLRGGAVAEKLFF	TGTGCCAGCAAGCTCCGGGGGGGGGCGGTCGCTGAAAAACTGTTTTTT
-	-	TRBJ2-3	TRBV6-4	CASSDGHTDTQYF	TGTGCCAGCAGTGATGGCCACACAGATACGCAGTATTTT
-	-	TRBJ2-7	TRBV7-2	CASSFNLKQYF	TGTGCCAGCAGCTTTAACTTGAAGCAGTACTTC
-	-	TRBJ2-7	TRBV18	CASSPSYRGGYYEQYF	TGTGCCAGCTCACCATCCTACCGAGGAGGGTACTACGAGCAGTACTTC
-	-	TRBJ2-1	TRBV10-3	CAISDGAAQFF	TGTGCCATCAGTGACGGTGCTGCGCAGTTCTTC
TRBD1	once	TRBJ1-2	TRBV9	CASSQQGIIGYTF	TGTGCCAGCAGCCAACAGGGGATCATTGGCTACACCTTC
-	-	TRBJ2-7	TRBV28	CASSPPDTYEQYF	TGTGCCAGCAGTCCCCCCGACACCTACGAGCAGTACTTC
-	-	TRBJ1-3	TRBV28	CASSSGGRESGNTIYF	TGTGCCAGCAGCTCGGGGGGCAGGGAGTCTGGAAACACCATATATTTT
TRBD1	-	TRBJ1-2	TRBV28	CASSPPTGTGVYGYTF	TGTGCCAGCAGTCCACCGACCGGGACAGGGGTATATGGCTACACCTTC
-	once	TRBJ2-3	TRBV4-1	CASSQDSGGHTDTQYF	TGCGCCAGCAGCCAAGATTCCGGGGGGCACACAGATACGCAGTATTTT
TRBD1	-	TRBJ2-7	TRBV5-8	CASSLTGGYEQYF	TGTGCCAGCAGCTTAACAGGGGGCTACGAGCAGTACTTC
TRBD2	-	TRBJ2-3	TRBV5-1	CASSTGLAGGPDTQYF	TGCGCCAGCAGCACGGGACTAGCGGGAGGGCCAGATACGCAGTATTTT
TRBD1	-	TRBJ1-6	TRBV25-1	CASSRDRNNSPLHF	TGTGCCAGCAGTCGGGACAGAAATAATTCACCCCTCCACTTT
TRBD1	-	TRBJ2-7	TRBV5-1	CASSSPGQGHYEQYF	TGCGCCAGCAGCTCGCCGGGACAGGGACACTACGAGCAGTACTTC
TRBD1	-	TRBJ1-1	TRBV18	CASSPLAGQTNTEAFF	TGTGCCAGCTCACCGCTCGCGGGACAGACGAACACTGAAGCTTTCTTT
-	-	TRBJ1-1	TRBV5-1	CASSLQGMAEAFF	TGCGCCAGCAGCTTGCAGGGTATGGCTGAAGCTTTCTTT
-	-	TRBJ1-5	TRBV6-1	CASSEALLRISNQPQHF	TGTGCCAGCAGTGAAGCGCTTTTGCGTATTAGCAATCAGCCCCAGCATTTT
TRBD1	few	TRBJ1-3	TRBV28	CASSSETGAGNTIYF	TGTGCCAGCAGCTCCGAAACAGGGGCTGGAAACACCATATATTTT
-	-	TRBJ1-2	TRBV10-1	CASSVGRNYGYTF	TGCGCCAGCAGTGTTGGCAGAAACTATGGCTACACCTTC
TRBD1	-	TRBJ2-1	TRBV6-1	CASTPRQGVNNEQFF	TGTGCCAGCACTCCAAGACAGGGCGTCAACAATGAGCAGTTCTTC
-	-	TRBJ1-2	TRBV7-9	CASSLPDYGYTF	TGTGCCAGCAGCTTACCGGACTATGGCTACACCTTC
TRBD1	-	TRBJ2-7	TRBV9	CASSVATGGEQYF	TGTGCCAGCAGCGTAGCCACAGGGGGCGAGCAGTACTTC
-	-	TRBJ1-2	TRBV5-1	CASSLSGADYGYTF	TGCGCCAGCAGCTTGAGTGGGGCTGACTATGGCTACACCTTC